The 14 T cell receptor beta chains below all came from one sample that was sequenced in a study of cytomegalovirus exposure and HLA in healthy donors. Method: immunoSEQ multiplex PCR; TCRdb's copy keeps in-frame clones and lacks some. This table has about 150,000 clones, 86% appearing once. Material for sequencing was PBMCs. Every receptor here comes from a man between 18 and 29 years old in good health and CMV-seropositive.

The CDR3 spells CASLDRVQETQYF. CDR3 in DNA: TGCGCCAGTCTTGACAGGGTCCAAGAGACCCAGTACTTC. The rearrangement links TRBV10-2 to TRBJ2-5, with TRBD1 matching 7 bases. Germline CDR1 and CDR2: WSHSY and SAAADI. The CDR3 is made up of 13 amino acids. J was trimmed by 1 base and V by 9 bases; bases with no gene match: 5.

This chain links TRBV29-1 with TRBJ2-6, with a tentative D call TRBD2 (6 bases). The V gene lost 3 bases and the J gene lost 2 bases, with 11 bases spanning the gap. Germline V gene sequence: CDR1 SQVTM, CDR2 ANQGSEA. This CDR3 spans 15 amino acids. Here the CDR3 reads CSVEEGLTGANVLTF. In DNA, the CDR3 is TGCAGCGTTGAGGAGGGGCTAACTGGGGCCAACGTCCTGACTTTC.

The chain couples TRBV7-9 to TRBJ1-3; 7 bases align to TRBD1. The CDR3 loop spans 14 amino acids. Looked up from germline, CDR1 is SEHNR and CDR2 is FQNEAQ (reference sequence). Unmatched junction bases numbered 7, after V lost 5 bases and J lost 6 bases. The CDR3 bases are TGTGCCAGCAGCAATACAGGGGTGGCAAACACCATATATTTT. This translates into CASSNTGVANTIYF.

The J gene is TRBJ1-2, the V gene TRBV9, with D perhaps matching TRBD1 (5 bases). The CDR3 is 16 residues long. Germline V gene lookup returns CDR1 SGDLS and CDR2 YYNGEE. V lost 0 bases and J lost 8, with 20 bases in between. CDR3 in amino acids: CASSVGSRGHIEGYTF. The CDR3 nucleotides read TGTGCCAGCAGCGTAGGGTCTCGCGGACACATTGAAGGCTACACCTTC.

The V and J genes are TRBV5-6 and TRBJ1-1; TRBD1 aligns across 11 bases. The CDR3 is 14 amino acids. The germline gives CDR1 SGHDT, CDR2 YYEEEE. The trim removed 6 bases at V and 4 bases at J, leaving 5 bases unmatched. The CDR3 DNA is TGTGCCAGCACCGATGGGACAGGGGGCACTGAAGCTTTCTTT. Translated, it gives CASTDGTGGTEAFF.

The chain recombines TRBV18 with TRBJ1-2; D is undetermined. Germline lookup yields CDR1 KGHSH and CDR2 LQKENI. CDR3 length equals 16 residues. V lost 2 bases, J lost 7 bases, and 20 bases lay in between. CDR3 nucleotide sequence: TGTGCCAGCTCACCAAGGCTGGACTCGAAAAAGGGTGGCTACACCTTC. This sequence encodes CASSPRLDSKKGGYTF.

CDR3 bases: TGCGCCAGCAGCTTGCCAGCGGGGGGGCAAGAGACCCAGTACTTC. Translating gives CASSLPAGGQETQYF. This chain links TRBV5-1 with TRBJ2-5, with 10 bases matching TRBD2. Germline V gives CDR1 SGHRS, CDR2 YFSETQ. The ends lost 1 base at V and 2 bases at J; junction bases unmatched: 2. The CDR3 has 15 amino acids.

The chain carries TRBV7-9 and TRBJ2-2; possible D gene TRBD1, 6 bases. This CDR3 spans 14 amino acids. Germline assignment: CDR1 SEHNR and CDR2 FQNEAQ (reference sequence). V was clipped by 5 bases and J by 4 bases, with 11 bases between them. Here the CDR3 reads CASSTRDTTGELFF. CDR3 bases: TGTGCCAGCAGCACCCGGGACACCACCGGGGAGCTGTTTTTT. Drawing the rest from reference TRBV7-9 and TRBJ2-2, the complete variable domain is DTGVSQNPRHKITKRGQNVTFRCDPISEHNRLYWYRQTLGQGPEFLTYFQNEAQLEKSRLLSDRFSAERPKGSFSTLEIQRTEQGDSAMYLCASSTRDTTGELFFGEGSRLTVL.

The count of this clone is one. V usage is TRBV29-1 and J usage is TRBJ1-1; possible D gene TRBD1, 6 bases. Between the trimmed V and J ends, which lost 5 bases and 3 bases, there was a span of 28 bases. This CDR3 is built from 18 residues. Germline lookup yields CDR1 SQVTM and CDR2 ANQGSEA. The CDR3 DNA follows: TGCAGCGTTCGGTTTTCGACAGGTAGGGGTATGGGAGACACTGAAGCTTTCTTT. Translated, it gives CSVRFSTGRGMGDTEAFF.

The chain combines TRBV4-3 with TRBJ1-2; the D gene is possibly TRBD1 (6 bases). Germline CDR1 reads LGHNA; CDR2 reads YSLEER. V lost 0 bases and J lost 0, with 11 bases in between. There are 16 residues in the CDR3. DNA of the CDR3: TGCGCCAGCAGCCAAGATGGAACAGGGACTAACTATGGCTACACCTTC. It translates to CASSQDGTGTNYGYTF.

This chain connects TRBV2 to TRBJ1-1, with a weak D call TRBD1 (6 bases). With 7 bases removed from V and 11 bases from J, the gap between germline ends came to 14 bases. Looked up from germline, CDR1 is SNHLY and CDR2 is FYNNEI. CDR3 length: 11 residues. The CDR3 protein is CASNLQGGAFF. The CDR3 coding sequence is TGTGCCAGCAATCTACAGGGTGGGGCTTTCTTT.

The chain carries TRBV5-1 and TRBJ2-5; TRBD2 aligns across 10 bases. The J segment lost 5 bases and the V segment lost 8 bases, leaving 3 bases of the junction unmatched. The CDR3 runs 12 residues. The germline V gene encodes CDR1 SGHRS and CDR2 YFSETQ. The CDR3 DNA reads TGCGCCAGTGCGACTAGCGGGGAGACCCAGTACTTC. It codes for CASATSGETQYF.

The rearrangement uses TRBV5-1 and TRBJ2-7; D may be TRBD2 (5 bases). CDR3 size: 13 residues. Germline CDR1 is SGHRS and CDR2 is YFSETQ. V lost 2 bases, J lost 0 bases, and 6 bases lay in between. Written as DNA, the CDR3 is TGCGCCAGCAGCTTTGGAGGCTCCTACGAGCAGTACTTC. Residues: CASSFGGSYEQYF.

The chain recombines TRBV18 with TRBJ1-1; D may be TRBD1 (5 bases). The CDR3 is 15 amino acids. Per the germline V gene, CDR1 is KGHSH and CDR2 is LQKENI. Trimming stripped 1 base from V and 5 bases from J, with 14 bases between. CDR3 DNA: TGTGCCAGCTCACCACGGGTCGGGGGAGAGACTGAAGCTTTCTTT. Amino acid sequence: CASSPRVGGETEAFF.